These 21 T cell receptor beta chains came from one sample sequenced in a study of T cells after yellow fever vaccination. TCRdb re-called the 5' RACE reads with MiXCR, one entry per CDR3 protein. The sample carries 300,000 to 400,000 distinct CDR3 sequences, roughly 4.3% recorded once. This specimen consisted of PBMCs, obtained 5 days after the yellow fever booster vaccination. These receptors were obtained from a man aged 18 to 35 who received the YFV17D yellow fever vaccine.

This clonotype has a count of ten or more. The gene calls are TRBV7-9 and TRBJ2-4; 9 positions agree with TRBD1. V was pared by 2 bases and J by 7 bases, with 3 bases of the junction left unmatched. Germline CDR1 is SEHNR and CDR2 is FQNEAQ (reference sequence). The CDR3 is made up of 14 amino acids. CDR3 in DNA: TGTGCCAGCAGCTTACGGACAGGGGCGAACATTCAGTACTTC. Translation: CASSLRTGANIQYF. The full variable domain, with the rest looked up from reference TRBV7-9 and TRBJ2-4, is DTGVSQNPRHKITKRGQNVTFRCDPISEHNRLYWYRQTLGQGPEFLTYFQNEAQLEKSRLLSDRFSAERPKGSFSTLEIQRTEQGDSAMYLCASSLRTGANIQYFGAGTRLSVL.

A few counts support this clonotype. The CDR3 sequence is CASSQGQPGPEKLFF. CDR3 sequence (DNA): TGTGCCAGCAGCCAGGGACAGCCCGGACCTGAAAAACTGTTTTTT. J is TRBJ1-4 and V is TRBV7-2; TRBD1 matches 7 bases. The CDR3 is 15 amino acids. Germline CDR1 reads SGHTA; CDR2 reads FQGNSA. The ends lost 5 bases at V and 7 bases at J; junction bases unmatched: 10.

This clonotype was found a few times. The chain employs TRBV5-4 and TRBJ2-1; TRBD2 aligns across 10 bases. V dropped 4 bases and J dropped 4; count of bases not matched to a gene: 5. Germline V CDR1 and CDR2: SGHNT, YYREEE (reference sequence). The CDR3 runs to 15 residues. The DNA of the CDR3 is TGTGCCAGCAGCGAAAGTAGCGGGGGGTACAATGAGCAGTTCTTC. Its translation is CASSESSGGYNEQFF.

This clonotype was detected only a few times. The rearrangement links TRBV6-6 to TRBJ1-1; 8 bases are a match to TRBD1. Germline CDR1 and CDR2: MNHNY and SVGAGI (reference sequence). The CDR3 consists of 14 residues. V trimming: 7 bases; J trimming: 3 bases; junction bases outside the gene matches: 7. CDR3 nucleotide sequence: TGTGCCAGCACAGCGGGACAGGCCTACACTGAAGCTTTCTTT. Translating it yields CASTAGQAYTEAFF.

This chain uses TRBV4-2 with TRBJ1-4, with a possible D match to TRBD1 (6 bases). CDR1 and CDR2 (germline): LGHNA, YNFKEQ. The germline V and J ends were trimmed by 0 bases and 0 bases, with 26 bases remaining between them. There are 22 residues in the CDR3. The chain's CDR3 is CASSQDLPGGQLLRATNEKLFF. The CDR3 nucleotides are TGTGCCAGCAGCCAAGACCTACCGGGCGGACAGCTTCTCCGGGCAACTAATGAAAAACTGTTTTTT.

The sample holds many counts of this clonotype. CDR3 loop: CASSSRGGQAATQYF. The CDR3 nucleotides are TGTGCCAGCAGCTCAAGGGGGGGACAGGCGGCGACCCAGTACTTC. The chain carries TRBV7-2 and TRBJ2-5; tentative D call: TRBD1 (8 bases). CDR3 length: 15 amino acids. Germline loops: CDR1 SGHTA, CDR2 FQGNSA. Trimming took off 4 bases at V and 7 bases at J, with 19 bases between the two ends.

This clonotype was recorded a few times. V usage is TRBV6-1 and J usage is TRBJ2-2; D might be TRBD1 (6 bases). The V end lost 7 bases, the J end lost 1 base, and 10 bases lay between the germline ends. This CDR3 spans 14 amino acids. The germline gives CDR1 MNHNS, CDR2 SASEGT. In nucleotides, the CDR3 is TGTGCCAGCATGACGACAGGGAACACCGGGGAGCTGTTTTTT. It encodes CASMTTGNTGELFF.

This clonotype has a count of ten or more. CDR3 region: CASSSSENRGEKLFF. In DNA, the CDR3 is TGTGCCAGCAGCTCTAGTGAGAACCGGGGTGAAAAACTGTTTTTT. This sequence joins TRBV7-9 and TRBJ1-4; D not resolved. The V gene lost 4 bases and the J gene lost 7 bases, with 16 bases spanning the gap. This CDR3 contains 15 residues. Germline V gives CDR1 SEHNR, CDR2 FQNEAQ (reference sequence). The whole variable domain, filled in from reference TRBV7-9 and TRBJ1-4, reads DTGVSQNPRHKITKRGQNVTFRCDPISEHNRLYWYRQTLGQGPEFLTYFQNEAQLEKSRLLSDRFSAERPKGSFSTLEIQRTEQGDSAMYLCASSSSENRGEKLFFGSGTQLSVL.

This clonotype was detected ten times or more. This rearrangement joins TRBV6-1 to TRBJ2-2; a possible D gene is TRBD2 (6 bases). V was shortened by 4 bases and J by 4 bases, with 10 bases between the two germline ends. Germline-derived CDR1 and CDR2 are MNHNS and SASEGT. This CDR3 has 14 residues. The CDR3 loop is CASSGGLGTGELFF. CDR3 bases: TGTGCCAGCAGTGGGGGACTTGGCACCGGGGAGCTGTTTTTT.

At least ten counts were recorded for this clonotype. The chain links TRBV18 to TRBJ1-3; TRBD1 might be the D (5 bases). V gave up 3 bases and J gave up 7 bases, with 16 bases separating them. The CDR3 has 15 amino acids. Germline CDR1 and CDR2: KGHSH and LQKENI. CDR3: CASSPLAGDRNTIYF. The CDR3 bases are TGTGCCAGCTCACCTCTAGCGGGGGACCGGAACACCATATATTTT.

This rearrangement joins TRBV20-1 to TRBJ2-1; 9 positions match TRBD2. CDR1 DFQATT and CDR2 SNEGSKA come from the germline V gene (reference sequence). CDR3 size: 15 residues. V lost 6 bases to trimming and J lost 7 bases; unmatched junction nucleotides: 13. CDR3 region: CSADTPRGGRNEQFF. The DNA of the CDR3 is TGCAGTGCCGACACCCCGCGGGGGGGCCGGAATGAGCAGTTCTTC.

The sample holds many counts of this clonotype. CDR3: CASSLSLVSSTDTQYF. CDR3 DNA sequence: TGTGCCAGCAGCTTGTCGCTAGTCAGTAGCACAGATACGCAGTATTTT. The chain employs TRBV5-4 and TRBJ2-3; D is unresolved. Germline V lookup: CDR1 SGHNT, CDR2 YYREEE (reference sequence). The CDR3 consists of 16 residues. Deletions cut 1 base from V and 0 bases from J, with 12 bases between.

This clonotype showed up just a few times. The gene calls are TRBV29-1 and TRBJ2-5; D not certain. The CDR3 covers 12 residues. Germline V gives CDR1 SQVTM, CDR2 ANQGSEA. V was trimmed by 4 bases and J by 3 bases, leaving 9 bases between them. The CDR3 sequence: CSVVVQKETQYF. The DNA of the CDR3 is TGCAGCGTTGTAGTACAAAAAGAGACCCAGTACTTC.

This clonotype was detected ten times or more. The CDR3 coding sequence is TGTGCCAGCAGTTTGACAGGGGGCTACGAGCAGTACGTC. This codes for CASSLTGGYEQYV. The chain combines TRBV12-3 or TRBV12-4 with TRBJ2-7, with 9 bases that match TRBD1. V dropped 3 bases and J dropped 3; count of bases not matched to a gene: 0. CDR3 size: 13 residues.

V and J are TRBV4-2 and TRBJ1-5; D not resolved. Trimming pared 1 base from V and 8 bases from J, leaving 18 bases between. This CDR3 spans 16 amino acids. Per germline, CDR1 LGHNA and CDR2 YNFKEQ. CDR3 residues: CASSQVPGGMREPQHF. The CDR3 DNA reads TGTGCCAGCAGCCAAGTCCCTGGTGGAATGAGGGAGCCCCAGCATTTT.

The DNA of the CDR3 is TGTGCCAGCAGCGAAGGGACAGGGGAAACCGGGGAGCTGTTTTTT. Amino acids: CASSEGTGETGELFF. V and J are TRBV7-9 and TRBJ2-2; 10 bases map to TRBD1. Germline CDR1 and CDR2: SEHNR and FQNEAQ (reference sequence). The J segment lost 5 bases and the V segment lost 5 bases, leaving 5 bases of the junction unmatched. The CDR3 sequence is 15 residues long.

There are a few counts of this clonotype. The V gene is TRBV5-5, the J gene TRBJ1-3; D gene ambiguous. Germline loops: CDR1 SGHKS, CDR2 YYEKEE (reference sequence). The V end lost 1 base, the J end lost 0 bases, and 14 bases lay between the germline ends. CDR3 size: 17 residues. The CDR3 bases are TGTGCCAGCAGCTTGACGCAGACAAGCTTCTCTGGAAACACCATATATTTT. It translates to CASSLTQTSFSGNTIYF. Combining the CDR3 with reference TRBV5-5 and TRBJ1-3 gives the whole variable domain DAGVTQSPTHLIKTRGQQVTLRCSPISGHKSVSWYQQVLGQGPQFIFQYYEKEERGRGNFPDRFSARQFPNYSSELNVNALLLGDSALYLCASSLTQTSFSGNTIYFGEGSWLTVV.

This clonotype was observed many times. The chain has TRBV4-3 and TRBJ1-2, with D unresolved. V was shortened by 1 base and J by 11 bases, with 20 bases between the two germline ends. Germline-derived CDR1 and CDR2 are LGHNA and YSLEER. The CDR3 spans 15 residues. This CDR3 is CASSQVQRDGGAYTF. The CDR3 DNA reads TGCGCCAGCAGCCAAGTCCAGAGAGACGGCGGAGCATACACCTTC.

The table lists this clonotype with a few counts. The chain has TRBV5-1 and TRBJ2-7; 8 bases are shared with TRBD2. CDR3 length equals 14 residues. With 0 bases clipped from V and 10 bases from J, the junction kept 9 bases outside the gene matches. Looked up from germline, CDR1 is SGHRS and CDR2 is YFSETQ. The CDR3 sequence: CASSLAGAAGDQYV. DNA for the CDR3: TGCGCCAGCAGCTTGGCGGGAGCAGCGGGGGATCAGTACGTC.

This chain connects TRBV5-1 to TRBJ2-3; TRBD1 aligns across 9 bases. Germline loops: CDR1 SGHRS, CDR2 YFSETQ. The CDR3 runs to 18 residues. V was clipped by 0 bases and J by 5 bases; unmatched bases: 13. CDR3 residues: CASSLGGAGTGSVDTQYF. For the CDR3, the DNA is TGCGCCAGCAGCTTGGGGGGCGCCGGGACAGGGTCGGTAGATACGCAGTATTTT.

The chain is built from TRBV4-3 and TRBJ2-3, with D possibly matching TRBD1 (6 bases). From germline, CDR1 is LGHNA and CDR2 YSLEER. The CDR3 runs to 15 residues. Trimming left V 9 bases short and J 0 bases short, with 16 bases between. Written as DNA, the CDR3 is TGCGCCAGTTCCACCTTGACAGGCAGCACAGATACGCAGTATTTT. The encoded protein is CASSTLTGSTDTQYF.